Listed below are T cell receptor beta chains from one sample, sequenced in a study of T cell responses to AZD1222 COVID-19 vaccine. The protocol was immunoSEQ multiplex PCR, while the TCRdb copy is restricted to in-frame clones and leaves out a portion. The sample has around 160,000 clones; approximately 90% are singletons. The sample in question was peripheral blood, obtained on day 0 of AZD1222 vaccination. The source is an adult in good health. Both conserved end residues are part of each CDR3. Only part of the rows carry a size: once, few, many, or a class if the clone is expanded.

>TRBV7-8|TRBJ2-3|.
CASSLGPSTDTQYF
>TRBV7-9|TRBJ2-4|.
CASSPRGLAKNIQYF
>TRBV6-4|TRBJ2-1|.
CASIDIALLNEQFF
>TRBV6-6|TRBJ2-7|.
CASSYSDPYPAYEQYF
>TRBV6-2/TRBV6-3|TRBJ1-1|.
CASSYFSGNTEAFF
>TRBV4-3|TRBJ2-3|.
CASSQDSRGRADTQYF
>TRBV7-2|TRBJ1-5|few
CASSLGVREGQPQHF
>TRBV10-3|TRBJ2-7|.
CAISESLTSAYEQYF
>TRBV7-6|TRBJ2-1|.
CASRRGGEGRNEQFF
>TRBV20-1|TRBJ1-2|few
CSARGLHGYTF
>TRBV7-9|TRBJ1-4|once
CASSFRQGEKLFF
>TRBV7-3|TRBJ2-1|.
CASSLTGNEQFF
>TRBV7-2|TRBJ2-7|.
CASTEKGEDMTSYEQYF
>TRBV6-2/TRBV6-3|TRBJ2-7|.
CASSYSSGSTYEQYF
>TRBV10-3|TRBJ1-2|.
CAISDGDGYTF
>TRBV19|TRBJ1-5|.
CASRVQGFSNQPQHF
>TRBV7-2|TRBJ2-7|.
CASSLRTGSASYEQYF
>TRBV10-3|TRBJ1-1|.
CAISESGSFTEAFF
>TRBV27|TRBJ1-4|.
CASRPTGVEKLFF
>TRBV19|TRBJ1-6|.
CASSPLQDSPLHF
>TRBV29-1|TRBJ1-1|few
CSVVPGNTEAFF
>TRBV2|TRBJ2-7|.
CASSDRVRQYF
>TRBV11-2|TRBJ1-2|.
CASSLDSNYGYTF
>TRBV19|TRBJ1-5|.
CASSFGTPDQPQHF
>TRBV4-2|TRBJ2-1|.
CASSSRAAGGISNEQFF
>TRBV11-3|TRBJ2-1|once
CASSLDGIYNEQFF
>TRBV21-1|TRBJ2-1|.
CASTGTGYNEQFF